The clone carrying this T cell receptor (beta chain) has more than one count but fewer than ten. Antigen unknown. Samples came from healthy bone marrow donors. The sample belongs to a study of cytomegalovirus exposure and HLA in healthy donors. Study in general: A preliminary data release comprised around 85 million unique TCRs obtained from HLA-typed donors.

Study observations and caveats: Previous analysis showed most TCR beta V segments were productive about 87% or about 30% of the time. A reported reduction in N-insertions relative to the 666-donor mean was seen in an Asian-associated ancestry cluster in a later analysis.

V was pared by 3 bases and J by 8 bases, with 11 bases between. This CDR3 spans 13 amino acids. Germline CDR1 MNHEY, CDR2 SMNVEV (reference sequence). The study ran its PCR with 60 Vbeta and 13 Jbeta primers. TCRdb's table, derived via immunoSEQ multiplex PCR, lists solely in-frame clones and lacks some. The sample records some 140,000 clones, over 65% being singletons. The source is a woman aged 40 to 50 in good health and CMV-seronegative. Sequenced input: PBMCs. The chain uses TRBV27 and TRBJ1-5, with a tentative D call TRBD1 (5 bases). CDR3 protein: CASSLGPWEPQHF. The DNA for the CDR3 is TGTGCCAGCAGTTTGGGGCCTTGGGAGCCCCAGCATTTT.